This T cell receptor (beta chain) was observed in a study of shared clonotypes between healthy human individuals. In the study overall: Each donor's CD4 naive and CD4 memory cells filled three plates apiece, CD8 naive two, and CD8 memory one.

With regard to this clone: What it recognizes is unknown. The same CDR3 can be traced to other DNA sequences in this sample.

Study-level results: Apart from blood, nothing was sampled; tissue repertoires likely differ.

Researchers ran the assay at a deep level. Libraries were prepared by immunoSEQ multiplex PCR; TCRdb keeps only in-frame clonotypes and omits some of them. This sample has about 2,200,000 clones, with about 93% found just once. Per the germline V gene, CDR1 is MNHEY and CDR2 is SVGAGI. This CDR3 has 12 residues. V shed 4 bases and J shed 6 bases, with 6 bases lying between them. The naive CD8 fraction comprised CD45RO-negative cells positively selected for CCR7 and excluded terminally differentiated effector memory CD45RA+ cells. Every one of the donors was a Caucasian adult that lived in Nashville, Tennessee.

Material: naive CD8+ T cells from PBMCs. The sequence was collected from a man between 18 and 35 years old in good health. Some clones in this sample may be carry-over from other donors' samples. The rearrangement links TRBV6-5 to TRBJ2-2; D gene unclear. The CDR3 DNA sequence: TGTGCCAGCAGTTTCCCTCCCGGGGAGCTGTTTTTT. Amino acid sequence: CASSFPPGELFF.